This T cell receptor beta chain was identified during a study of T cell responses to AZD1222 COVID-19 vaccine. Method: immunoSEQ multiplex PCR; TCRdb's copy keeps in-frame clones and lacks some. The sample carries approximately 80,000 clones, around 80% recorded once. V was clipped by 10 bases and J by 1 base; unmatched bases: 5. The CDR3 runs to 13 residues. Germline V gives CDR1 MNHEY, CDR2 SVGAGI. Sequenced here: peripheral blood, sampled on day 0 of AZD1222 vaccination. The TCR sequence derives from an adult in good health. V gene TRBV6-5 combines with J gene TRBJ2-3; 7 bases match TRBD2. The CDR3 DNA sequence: TGTGCCACTGGGACTACCCGCACAGATACGCAGTATTTT. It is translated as CATGTTRTDTQYF.